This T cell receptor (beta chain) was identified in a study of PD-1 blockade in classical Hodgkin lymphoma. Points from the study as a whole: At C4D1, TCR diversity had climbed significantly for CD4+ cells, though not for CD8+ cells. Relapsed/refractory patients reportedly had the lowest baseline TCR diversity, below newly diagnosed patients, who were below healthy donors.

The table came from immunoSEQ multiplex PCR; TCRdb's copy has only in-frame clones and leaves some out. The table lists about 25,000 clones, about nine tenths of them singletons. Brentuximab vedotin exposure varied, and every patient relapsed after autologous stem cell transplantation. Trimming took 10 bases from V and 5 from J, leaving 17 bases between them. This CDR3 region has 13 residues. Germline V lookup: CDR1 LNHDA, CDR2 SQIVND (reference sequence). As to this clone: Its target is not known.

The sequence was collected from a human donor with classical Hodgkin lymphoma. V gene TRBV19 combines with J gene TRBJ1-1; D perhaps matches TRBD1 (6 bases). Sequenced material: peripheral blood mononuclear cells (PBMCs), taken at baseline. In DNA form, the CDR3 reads TGTGCCACTGTGAACAGGGTGGGGACTGAAGCTTTCTTT. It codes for CATVNRVGTEAFF.